This is a list of T cell receptor beta chains from one sample in a study of glioma-infiltrating T cells after dendritic cell vaccination. Clones were read by immunoSEQ multiplex PCR, and TCRdb kept only the in-frame ones, dropping some. The sample records 99,000 or so clones, around 87% being singletons. The source was blood, collected after dendritic cell vaccination. The receptors derive from a human donor with glioblastoma. CDR3s include the opening cysteine and the closing phenylalanine or tryptophan. A D gene is named only where the DNA matches it firmly. Not all rows give a size; the values are once, few, many and, for expanded clones, a class.

d_call: -; v_call: TRBV5-1; clone_size: -; j_call: TRBJ1-1; cdr3_nt: TGCGCCAGCAGCTTATCCCCAGGGGCCGACACTGAAGCTTTCTTT; cdr3_aa: CASSLSPGADTEAFF
d_call: -; v_call: TRBV4-1; clone_size: -; j_call: TRBJ2-5; cdr3_nt: TGCGCCAGCAGCCAGCAGGAGACCCAGTACTTC; cdr3_aa: CASSQQETQYF
d_call: -; v_call: TRBV6-5; clone_size: -; j_call: TRBJ1-2; cdr3_nt: TGTGCCAGCAGACCCAACGCCGGGGGCTACACCTTC; cdr3_aa: CASRPNAGGYTF
d_call: TRBD2; v_call: TRBV27; clone_size: -; j_call: TRBJ2-5; cdr3_nt: TGTGCCAGCAGCCCTACCGGGACTAGAGGGGAGACCCAGTACTTC; cdr3_aa: CASSPTGTRGETQYF
d_call: -; v_call: TRBV4-1; clone_size: -; j_call: TRBJ1-1; cdr3_nt: TGCGCCAGCAGCCAACTTTTGCAGACTCCAATGAACACTGAAGCTTTCTTT; cdr3_aa: CASSQLLQTPMNTEAFF
d_call: -; v_call: TRBV30; clone_size: -; j_call: TRBJ1-4; cdr3_nt: TGTGCCTGGACTACGGGCGGCGGGGAAAAACTGTTTTTT; cdr3_aa: CAWTTGGGEKLFF
d_call: TRBD1; v_call: TRBV2; clone_size: -; j_call: TRBJ2-2; cdr3_nt: TGTGCCAGCAGTGGGGGACAGGGTTGGAACACCGGGGAGCTGTTTTTT; cdr3_aa: CASSGGQGWNTGELFF
d_call: TRBD1; v_call: TRBV2; clone_size: -; j_call: TRBJ2-5; cdr3_nt: TGTGCCAGCAGAGCGGACAGGGAATTACCAGAGACCCAGTACTTC; cdr3_aa: CASRADRELPETQYF
d_call: -; v_call: TRBV27; clone_size: few; j_call: TRBJ2-3; cdr3_nt: TGTGCCAGCAGGGGCCGATCTACAGATACGCAGTATTTT; cdr3_aa: CASRGRSTDTQYF
d_call: -; v_call: TRBV2; clone_size: -; j_call: TRBJ1-5; cdr3_nt: TGTGCCAGCAGTGATGGAGCATCGCAGCCCCAGCATTTT; cdr3_aa: CASSDGASQPQHF
d_call: -; v_call: TRBV7-9; clone_size: -; j_call: TRBJ1-4; cdr3_nt: TGTGCCAGCAGCTTAGGGGAGCAAATTTGGGGTGAAAAACTGTTTTTT; cdr3_aa: CASSLGEQIWGEKLFF
d_call: -; v_call: TRBV5-1; clone_size: -; j_call: TRBJ2-3; cdr3_nt: TGCGCCAGCAGCTGGCGGGATCCAGATACGCAGTATTTT; cdr3_aa: CASSWRDPDTQYF
d_call: -; v_call: TRBV18; clone_size: -; j_call: TRBJ1-1; cdr3_nt: TGTGCCAGCTCACCTCCCCAGGAGAACACTGAAGCTTTCTTT; cdr3_aa: CASSPPQENTEAFF
d_call: TRBD2; v_call: TRBV10-1; clone_size: -; j_call: TRBJ2-5; cdr3_nt: TGCGCGCCAGCGGGACAAGAGACCCAGTACTTC; cdr3_aa: CAPAGQETQYF
d_call: TRBD1; v_call: TRBV6-5; clone_size: -; j_call: TRBJ2-7; cdr3_nt: TGTGCCAGCAAGCAGGGGGCGCTTGGAAACTACGAGCAGTACTTC; cdr3_aa: CASKQGALGNYEQYF
d_call: TRBD2; v_call: TRBV19; clone_size: -; j_call: TRBJ2-1; cdr3_nt: TGTGCCAGTAGTATAGGGACTAGCGGTGAGCAGTTCTTC; cdr3_aa: CASSIGTSGEQFF